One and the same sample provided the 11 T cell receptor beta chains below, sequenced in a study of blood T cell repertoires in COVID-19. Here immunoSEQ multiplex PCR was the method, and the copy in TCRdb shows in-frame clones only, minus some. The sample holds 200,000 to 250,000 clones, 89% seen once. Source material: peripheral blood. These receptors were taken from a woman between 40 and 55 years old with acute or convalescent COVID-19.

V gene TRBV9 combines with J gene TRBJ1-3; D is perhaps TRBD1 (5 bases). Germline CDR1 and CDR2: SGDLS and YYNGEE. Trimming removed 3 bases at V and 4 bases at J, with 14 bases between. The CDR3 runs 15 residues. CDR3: CASSALGGSGNTIYF. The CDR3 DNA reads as TGTGCCAGCAGCGCCCTGGGGGGGTCGGGAAACACCATATATTTT.

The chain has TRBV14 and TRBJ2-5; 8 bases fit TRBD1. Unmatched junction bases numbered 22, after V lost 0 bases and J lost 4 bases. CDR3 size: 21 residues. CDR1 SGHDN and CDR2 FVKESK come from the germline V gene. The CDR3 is CASSQDAGSLSGQGFRETQYF. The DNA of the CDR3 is TGTGCCAGCAGCCAAGATGCGGGGTCTTTATCAGGACAGGGATTTCGAGAGACCCAGTACTTC. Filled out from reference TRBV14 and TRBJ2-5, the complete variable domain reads EAGVTQFPSHSVIEKGQTVTLRCDPISGHDNLYWYRRVMGKEIKFLLHFVKESKQDESGMPNNRFLAERTGGTYSTLKVQPAELEDSGVYFCASSQDAGSLSGQGFRETQYFGPGTRLLVL.

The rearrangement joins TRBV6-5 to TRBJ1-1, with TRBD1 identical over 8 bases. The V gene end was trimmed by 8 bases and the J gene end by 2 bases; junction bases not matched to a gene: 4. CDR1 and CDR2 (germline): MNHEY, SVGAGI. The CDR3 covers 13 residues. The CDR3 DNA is TGTGCCAGCGGGGACAGGACTAACACTGAAGCTTTCTTT. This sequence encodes CASGDRTNTEAFF.

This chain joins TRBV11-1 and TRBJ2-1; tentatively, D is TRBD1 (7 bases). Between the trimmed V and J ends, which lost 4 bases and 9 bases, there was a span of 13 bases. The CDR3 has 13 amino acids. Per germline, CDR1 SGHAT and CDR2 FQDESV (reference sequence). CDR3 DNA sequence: TGTGCCAGCAGCTCAGGAGGGGGCGGTGAGCAGTTCTTC. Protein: CASSSGGGGEQFF.

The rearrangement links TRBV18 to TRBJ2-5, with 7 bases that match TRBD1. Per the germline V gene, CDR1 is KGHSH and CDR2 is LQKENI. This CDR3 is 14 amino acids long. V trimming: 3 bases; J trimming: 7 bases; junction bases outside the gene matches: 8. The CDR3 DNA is TGTGCCAGCTCACCGGGAACAGGGGAAGGGACCCAGTACTTC. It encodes CASSPGTGEGTQYF.

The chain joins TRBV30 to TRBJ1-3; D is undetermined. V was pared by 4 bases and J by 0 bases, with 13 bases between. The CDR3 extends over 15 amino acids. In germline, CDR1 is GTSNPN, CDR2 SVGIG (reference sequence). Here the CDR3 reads CAWTLGAISGNTIYF. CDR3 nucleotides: TGTGCCTGGACCCTGGGAGCGATCTCTGGAAACACCATATATTTT.

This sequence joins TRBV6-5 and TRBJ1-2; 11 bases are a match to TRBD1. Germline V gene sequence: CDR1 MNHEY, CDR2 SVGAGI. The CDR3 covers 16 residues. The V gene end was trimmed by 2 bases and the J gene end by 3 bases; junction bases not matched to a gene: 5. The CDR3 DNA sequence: TGTGCCAGCAGTTACCCCCGGGGACAGGGGGACTATGGCTACACCTTC. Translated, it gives CASSYPRGQGDYGYTF.

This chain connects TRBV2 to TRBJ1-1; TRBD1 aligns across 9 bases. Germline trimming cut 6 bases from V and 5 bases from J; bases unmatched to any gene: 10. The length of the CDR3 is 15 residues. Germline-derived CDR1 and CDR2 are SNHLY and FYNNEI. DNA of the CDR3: TGTGCCAGCAGCGCACTGGACAGGGGAGGAACTGAAGCTTTCTTT. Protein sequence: CASSALDRGGTEAFF.

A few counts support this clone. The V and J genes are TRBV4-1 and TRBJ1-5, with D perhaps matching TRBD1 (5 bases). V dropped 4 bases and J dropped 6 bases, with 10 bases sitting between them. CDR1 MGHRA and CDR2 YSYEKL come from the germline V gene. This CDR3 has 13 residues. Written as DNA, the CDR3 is TGCGCCAGCAGCCCCGATAGGGGTCAGCCCCAGCATTTT. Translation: CASSPDRGQPQHF.

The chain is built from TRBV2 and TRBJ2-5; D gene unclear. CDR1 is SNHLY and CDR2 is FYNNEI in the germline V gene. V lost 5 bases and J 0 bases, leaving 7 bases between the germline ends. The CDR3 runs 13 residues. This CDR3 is CASSIQYQETQYF. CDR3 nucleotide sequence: TGTGCCAGCAGTATCCAGTACCAAGAGACCCAGTACTTC.

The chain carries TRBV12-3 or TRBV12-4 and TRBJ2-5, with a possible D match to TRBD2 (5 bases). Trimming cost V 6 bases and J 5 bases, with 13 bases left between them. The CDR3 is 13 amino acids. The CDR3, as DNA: TGTGCCAGCAGGTTCGGGATTCGGGAGACCCAGTACTTC. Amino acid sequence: CASRFGIRETQYF.